This T cell receptor beta chain was found in a study of tumor-infiltrating lymphocytes in oesophageal squamous cell carcinoma. Looked up from germline, CDR1 is SGDLS and CDR2 is YYNGEE. This CDR3 is 18 amino acids long. Deletions cut 0 bases from V and 1 base from J, with 19 bases between. In TCRdb, the PCR reads were re-called with MiXCR into one record per CDR3 protein. The table records 16,000 or so distinct CDR3 sequences, 40% to 45% of them present only once. The receptor comes from a female donor with esophageal squamous cell carcinoma. The chain joins TRBV9 to TRBJ1-1, with D uncertain. Sequencing was done on a sample of blood. CDR3 residues: CASSVAFFGTRSNTEAFF. The CDR3 nucleotides read TGTGCCAGCAGCGTAGCCTTTTTCGGCACTAGGTCGAACACTGAAGCTTTCTTT.